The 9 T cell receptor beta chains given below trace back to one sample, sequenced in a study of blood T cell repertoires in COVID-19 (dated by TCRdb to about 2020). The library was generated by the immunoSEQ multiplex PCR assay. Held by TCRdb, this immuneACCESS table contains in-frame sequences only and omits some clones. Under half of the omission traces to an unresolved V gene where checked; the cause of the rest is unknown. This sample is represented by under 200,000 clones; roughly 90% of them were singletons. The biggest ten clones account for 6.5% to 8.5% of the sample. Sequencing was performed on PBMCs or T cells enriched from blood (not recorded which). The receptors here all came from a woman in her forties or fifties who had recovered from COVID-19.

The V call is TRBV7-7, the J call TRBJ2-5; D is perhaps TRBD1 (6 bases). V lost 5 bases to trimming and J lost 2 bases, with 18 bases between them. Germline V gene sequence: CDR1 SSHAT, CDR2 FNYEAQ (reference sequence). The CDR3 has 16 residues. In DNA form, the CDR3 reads TGTGCCAGCAGCCCACAGGGTTCGAGGGGACAAGAGACCCAGTACTTC. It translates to CASSPQGSRGQETQYF.

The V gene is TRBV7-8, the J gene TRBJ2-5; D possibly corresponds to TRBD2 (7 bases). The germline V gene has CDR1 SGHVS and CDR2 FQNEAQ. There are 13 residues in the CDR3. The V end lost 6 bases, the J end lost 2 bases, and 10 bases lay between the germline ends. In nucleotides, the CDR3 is TGTGCCAGCAGAAGGGGGGGACAAGAGACCCAGTACTTC. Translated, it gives CASRRGGQETQYF.

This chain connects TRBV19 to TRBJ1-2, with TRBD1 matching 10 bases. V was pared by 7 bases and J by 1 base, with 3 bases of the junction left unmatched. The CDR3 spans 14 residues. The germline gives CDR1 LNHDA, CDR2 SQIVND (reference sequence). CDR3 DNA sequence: TGTGCCAGTATTCGGACAGGGGGTAACTATGGCTACACCTTC. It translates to CASIRTGGNYGYTF.

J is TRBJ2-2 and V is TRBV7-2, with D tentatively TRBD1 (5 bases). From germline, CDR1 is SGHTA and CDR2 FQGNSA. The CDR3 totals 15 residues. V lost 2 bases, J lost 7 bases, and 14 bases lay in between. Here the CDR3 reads CASSLTIQVDGELFF. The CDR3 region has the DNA TGTGCCAGCAGCTTAACCATACAGGTGGACGGGGAGCTGTTTTTT.

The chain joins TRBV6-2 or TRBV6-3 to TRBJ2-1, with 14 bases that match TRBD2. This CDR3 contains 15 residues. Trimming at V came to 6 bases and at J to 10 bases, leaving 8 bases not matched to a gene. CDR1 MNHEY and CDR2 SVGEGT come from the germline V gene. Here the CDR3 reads CASSRLAGGLYEQFF. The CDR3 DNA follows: TGTGCCAGCAGCCGACTAGCGGGGGGGCTTTACGAGCAGTTCTTC.

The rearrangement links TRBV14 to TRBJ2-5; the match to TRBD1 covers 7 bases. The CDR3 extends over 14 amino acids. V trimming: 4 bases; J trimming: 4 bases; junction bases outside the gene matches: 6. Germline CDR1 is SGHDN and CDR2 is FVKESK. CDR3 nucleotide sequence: TGTGCCAGCAGCCTCATAGAGGGGGCAGAGACCCAGTACTTC. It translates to CASSLIEGAETQYF.

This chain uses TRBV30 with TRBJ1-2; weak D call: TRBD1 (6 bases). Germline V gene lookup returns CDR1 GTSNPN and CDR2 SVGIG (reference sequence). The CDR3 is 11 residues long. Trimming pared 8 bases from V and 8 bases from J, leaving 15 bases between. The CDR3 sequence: CAQGGAEGYTF. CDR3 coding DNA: TGTGCCCAAGGGGGGGCAGAGGGCTACACCTTC.

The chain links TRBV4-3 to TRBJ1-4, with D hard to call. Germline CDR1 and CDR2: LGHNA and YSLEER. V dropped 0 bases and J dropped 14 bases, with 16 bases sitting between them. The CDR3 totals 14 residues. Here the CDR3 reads CASSQDRGRTPLFF. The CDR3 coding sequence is TGCGCCAGCAGCCAAGATCGAGGGCGAACCCCGCTGTTTTTT.

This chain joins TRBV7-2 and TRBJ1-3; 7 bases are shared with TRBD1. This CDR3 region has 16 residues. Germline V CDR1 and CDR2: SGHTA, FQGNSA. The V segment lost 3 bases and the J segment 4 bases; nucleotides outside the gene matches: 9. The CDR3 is CASSFSFTGVGNTIYF. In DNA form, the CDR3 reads TGTGCCAGCAGCTTCTCTTTCACAGGGGTAGGAAACACCATATATTTT.